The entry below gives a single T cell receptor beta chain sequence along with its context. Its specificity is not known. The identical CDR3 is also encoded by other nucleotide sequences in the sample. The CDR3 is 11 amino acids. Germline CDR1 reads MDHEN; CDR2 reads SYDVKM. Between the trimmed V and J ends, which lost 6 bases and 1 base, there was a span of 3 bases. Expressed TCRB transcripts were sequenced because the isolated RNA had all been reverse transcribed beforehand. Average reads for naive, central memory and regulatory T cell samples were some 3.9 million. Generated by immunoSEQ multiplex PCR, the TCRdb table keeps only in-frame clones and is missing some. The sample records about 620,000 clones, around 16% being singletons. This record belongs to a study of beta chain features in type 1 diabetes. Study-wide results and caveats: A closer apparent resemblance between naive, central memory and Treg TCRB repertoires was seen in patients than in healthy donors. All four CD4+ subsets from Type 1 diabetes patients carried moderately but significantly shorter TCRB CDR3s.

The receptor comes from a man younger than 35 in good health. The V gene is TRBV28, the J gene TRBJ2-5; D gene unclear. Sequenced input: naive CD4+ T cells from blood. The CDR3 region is CASSPQETQYF. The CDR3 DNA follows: TGTGCCAGCAGCCCCCAAGAGACCCAGTACTTC.